This TCR beta chain was sequenced during a study of radiation and T cells in renal cell carcinoma. Overall study findings and caveats: From baseline, blood top tumor clonotypes peaked at 2 weeks post-radiation. Baseline intratumoral clonotype presence is unknown without pretreatment biopsies.

This CDR3 has 14 amino acids. Germline V gives CDR1 MGHDK, CDR2 SYGVNS. V was pared by 4 bases and J by 4 bases, with 6 bases of the junction left unmatched. The table lists this clone with a count of one. Its antigen is not identified. As for time point: blood 2 weeks post-SBRT. The sample's treatment: 15 Gy SBRT to primary tumor, nephrectomy 4 weeks later. Blood was sampled at baseline, 2 weeks and 4 weeks after SBRT. Profiling relied on immunoSEQ multiplex PCR, and the TCRdb table lists in-frame clones only, not all of them. Of 150,000 or so clones in the sample, 87% were seen once. The material was blood, obtained from a patient whose treatment included radiotherapy and nephrectomy. This sequence originates from a woman aged 50 to 60 with renal cell carcinoma. The chain combines TRBV25-1 with TRBJ1-2; TRBD1 aligns across 7 bases. CDR3 DNA sequence: TGTGCCAGCAGTGGAGGACAGGTAGCCTATGGCTACACCTTC. As protein: CASSGGQVAYGYTF.